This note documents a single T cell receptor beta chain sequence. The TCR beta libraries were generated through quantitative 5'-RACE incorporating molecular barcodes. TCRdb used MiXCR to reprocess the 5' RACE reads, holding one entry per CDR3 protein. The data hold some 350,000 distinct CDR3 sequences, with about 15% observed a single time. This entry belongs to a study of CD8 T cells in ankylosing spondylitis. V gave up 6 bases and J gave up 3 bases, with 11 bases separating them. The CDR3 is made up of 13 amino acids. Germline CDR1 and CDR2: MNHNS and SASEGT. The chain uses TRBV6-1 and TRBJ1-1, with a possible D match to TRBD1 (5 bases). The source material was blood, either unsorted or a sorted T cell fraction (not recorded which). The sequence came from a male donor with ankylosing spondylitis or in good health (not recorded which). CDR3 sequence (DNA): TGTGCCAGCAGGACAGTGGGTGACACTGAAGCTTTCTTT. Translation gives CASRTVGDTEAFF.